The 24 T cell receptor beta chains reported below all come from one sample, sequenced in a study of T-cell reconstitution after alpha-beta-depleted transplantation in children. It was with unique molecular identifiers that the TCRbeta library was prepared. MiXCR was run by TCRdb on the PCR reads, yielding one entry per CDR3 protein. The repertoire holds about 610,000 distinct CDR3 sequences, with about 10% as singletons. The sequenced sample was PBMCs from the stem cell graft donor, obtained from the stem cell graft. The receptor set was obtained from a human donor who donated a stem cell graft to a child with acute myeloid leukemia.

Ten or more counts support this clonotype. This chain links TRBV12-3 or TRBV12-4 with TRBJ2-1; no firm D call. The CDR3 consists of 13 residues. V was trimmed by 1 base and J by 8 bases, leaving 9 bases between them. CDR3 nucleotides: TGTGCCAGCAGTTTAGGGGTGCCCGATGAGCAGTTCTTC. Its protein is CASSLGVPDEQFF.

The V call is TRBV29-1, the J call TRBJ2-7; 8 bases are shared with TRBD1. The length of the CDR3 is 16 residues. The trim removed 4 bases at V and 2 bases at J, leaving 13 bases unmatched. CDR1 and CDR2 from the germline V gene are SQVTM and ANQGSEA. The CDR3 region is CSVVGMTGVKPYEQYF. Here the CDR3 DNA reads TGCAGCGTTGTTGGTATGACAGGGGTGAAACCCTACGAGCAGTACTTC.

The CDR3 nucleotides are TGTGCCAGTAGTGTCGGGTCTGAATCACCCCTCCACTTT. It specifies CASSVGSESPLHF. V is TRBV19 and J is TRBJ1-6; no clear D. This CDR3 spans 13 amino acids. CDR1 and CDR2 (germline): LNHDA, SQIVND (reference sequence). Between the trimmed V and J ends, which lost 5 bases and 10 bases, there was a span of 12 bases.

The chain is built from TRBV7-2 and TRBJ1-6; D not resolved. V was cut by 2 bases and J by 9 bases, with 8 bases left in between. The germline CDR1 and CDR2 sequences are SGHTA and FQGNSA. The CDR3 has 13 amino acids. This chain's CDR3 is CASSLREGSPLHF. In DNA, the CDR3 is TGTGCCAGCAGCTTACGCGAGGGTTCACCCCTCCACTTT.

This rearrangement joins TRBV27 to TRBJ1-5; 7 bases agree with TRBD1. Germline values: CDR1 MNHEY, CDR2 SMNVEV (reference sequence). The CDR3 extends over 17 amino acids. J was trimmed by 1 base and V by 5 bases; bases with no gene match: 11. This CDR3 reads CASSKISPDRSNQPQHF. The CDR3 DNA reads as TGTGCCAGCAGTAAAATAAGTCCGGACAGGAGCAATCAGCCCCAGCATTTT.

The table lists this clonotype with a few counts. This chain connects TRBV29-1 to TRBJ2-2; 7 nucleotides agree with TRBD1. Germline CDR1 and CDR2: SQVTM and ANQGSEA. Germline trimming cut 7 bases from V and 6 bases from J; bases unmatched to any gene: 14. CDR3 length equals 15 residues. This chain's CDR3 is CSAEGYRGMAGELFF. The CDR3 region has the DNA TGCAGCGCCGAGGGCTACAGGGGAATGGCCGGGGAGCTGTTTTTT.

The rearrangement links TRBV29-1 to TRBJ2-7; 9 bases fit TRBD2. The CDR3 is 13 residues long. The J segment lost 2 bases and the V segment lost 3 bases, leaving 2 bases of the junction unmatched. CDR1 SQVTM and CDR2 ANQGSEA come from the germline V gene. Here the CDR3 reads CSVDLAGTYEQYF. CDR3 coding DNA: TGCAGCGTTGATCTAGCGGGAACCTACGAGCAGTACTTC.

This clonotype has only a few counts. The J gene is TRBJ2-3, the V gene TRBV12-3 or TRBV12-4; TRBD2 aligns across 11 bases. The V segment lost 5 bases and the J segment 5 bases; nucleotides outside the gene matches: 12. The length of the CDR3 is 17 residues. The CDR3: CASSLQLSGRAGDTQYF. DNA for the CDR3: TGTGCCAGCAGTCTCCAACTTAGCGGGAGGGCCGGAGATACGCAGTATTTT.

The V and J genes are TRBV29-1 and TRBJ2-3; a possible D gene is TRBD1 (6 bases). Trimming left V 0 bases short and J 1 base short, with 11 bases between. Per germline, CDR1 SQVTM and CDR2 ANQGSEA. This CDR3 is 15 amino acids long. The CDR3, as DNA: TGCAGCGTTGAAGATCCCAAGGGGGGCACAGATACGCAGTATTTT. It yields the protein CSVEDPKGGTDTQYF.

This clonotype was picked up one time. The chain couples TRBV7-3 to TRBJ2-1; TRBD2 aligns across 10 bases. The V and J ends lost 3 bases and 10 bases, in that order; junction bases with no gene match: 15. This CDR3 comprises 17 residues. CDR1 and CDR2 (germline): SGHTA, FQGTGA. CDR3 nucleotide sequence: TGTGCCAGCAGCTTCCAGGCCAGCGGGAGGGCCGGGAACGAGCAGTTCTTC. This encodes CASSFQASGRAGNEQFF. The variable domain in full, with the rest retrieved from reference TRBV7-3 and TRBJ2-1, is GAGVSQTPSNKVTEKGKYVELRCDPISGHTALYWYRQSLGQGPEFLIYFQGTGAADDSGLPNDRFFAVRPEGSVSTLKIQRTERGDSAVYLCASSFQASGRAGNEQFFGPGTRLTVL.

This clonotype was seen more than once but under ten times. V and J are TRBV25-1 and TRBJ2-5; TRBD2 matches 7 bases. Germline values: CDR1 MGHDK, CDR2 SYGVNS. Trimming cost V 7 bases and J 5 bases; bases outside gene matches: 10. The length of the CDR3 is 14 residues. CDR3 coding DNA: TGTGCCAGCAATGGCGGCGGGAGCTGGGAGACCCAGTACTTC. Protein sequence: CASNGGGSWETQYF.

This clonotype has a handful of counts. The chain couples TRBV7-2 to TRBJ2-7; D is perhaps TRBD1 or TRBD2 (5 bases each). The CDR3 is 13 residues long. Per germline, CDR1 SGHTA and CDR2 FQGNSA. V lost 3 bases to trimming and J lost 6 bases, with 12 bases between them. CDR3 in DNA: TGTGCCAGCAGCTTGGGACCAGCACGCGAGCAGTACTTC. It yields the protein CASSLGPAREQYF.

This clonotype was detected ten times or more. J is TRBJ2-1 and V is TRBV2; 10 positions match TRBD2. The ends lost 8 bases at V and 2 bases at J; junction bases unmatched: 12. Germline lookup yields CDR1 SNHLY and CDR2 FYNNEI. CDR3 length equals 17 residues. This CDR3 reads CASGTSVPGAPYNEQFF. CDR3 nucleotide sequence: TGTGCCAGCGGGACTAGCGTCCCCGGAGCCCCCTACAATGAGCAGTTCTTC.

The chain uses TRBV28 and TRBJ2-3; TRBD1 might be the D (6 bases). Per germline, CDR1 MDHEN and CDR2 SYDVKM. CDR3 length: 13 amino acids. V lost 6 bases, J lost 5 bases, and 12 bases lay in between. The CDR3 DNA sequence: TGTGCCAGCAGCCGGGACACCGAAGATACGCAGTATTTT. Its protein product is CASSRDTEDTQYF.

The table lists this clonotype with a few counts. The CDR3 sequence is CSVWDSSNEKLFF. In nucleotides, the CDR3 is TGCAGCGTTTGGGACAGTTCTAATGAAAAACTGTTTTTT. The rearrangement joins TRBV29-1 to TRBJ1-4; the match to TRBD1 covers 7 bases. The CDR3 has 13 residues. From germline, CDR1 is SQVTM and CDR2 ANQGSEA. The V and J ends lost 5 bases and 3 bases, in that order; junction bases with no gene match: 3.

This clonotype turned up a few times. The chain combines TRBV19 with TRBJ2-1; possibly TRBD2 for D (6 bases). Trimming took off 8 bases at V and 3 bases at J, with 11 bases between the two ends. Germline lookup yields CDR1 LNHDA and CDR2 SQIVND (reference sequence). CDR3 length equals 13 residues. The CDR3 bases are TGTGCCAGTGCGGGACTCGACTACAATGAGCAGTTCTTC. Amino acid sequence: CASAGLDYNEQFF.

V gene TRBV20-1 combines with J gene TRBJ2-5, with D perhaps matching TRBD2 (5 bases). Germline V gene lookup returns CDR1 DFQATT and CDR2 SNEGSKA (reference sequence). This CDR3 contains 14 residues. The ends were cut back, 1 base at V and 1 base at J, with 10 bases in the middle. For the CDR3, the DNA is TGCAGTGCTAGAGGAATGCGGGTCCAAGAGACCCAGTACTTC. It encodes CSARGMRVQETQYF.

This clonotype was recorded at least ten times. V usage is TRBV9 and J usage is TRBJ2-3, with TRBD2 identical over 12 bases. The CDR3 spans 16 residues. The V segment lost 2 bases and the J segment 3 bases; nucleotides outside the gene matches: 4. From germline, CDR1 is SGDLS and CDR2 YYNGEE. For the CDR3, the DNA is TGTGCCAGCAGCGTGACTAGCGGGAGAAGGACAGATACGCAGTATTTT. The encoded protein is CASSVTSGRRTDTQYF.

This rearrangement joins TRBV11-2 to TRBJ2-5; 10 bases map to TRBD2. The CDR3 runs to 17 residues. V was clipped by 0 bases and J by 1 base; unmatched bases: 5. Germline V gene data show CDR1 as SGHAT and CDR2 as FQNNGV. The CDR3 region is CASSLDWGTSVQETQYF. The CDR3 DNA reads TGTGCCAGCAGCTTAGATTGGGGGACTAGCGTCCAAGAGACCCAGTACTTC.

In this sample, this clonotype turned up a few times. V gene TRBV6-1 combines with J gene TRBJ2-5, with D maybe TRBD1 (5 bases). V shed 7 bases and J shed 3 bases, with 15 bases lying between them. The CDR3 is 14 residues long. The V gene's germline CDR1 is MNHNS and CDR2 SASEGT. The CDR3 nucleotides read TGTGCCAGCACGATCAAGGGGATTAAAGAGACCCAGTACTTC. Translated: CASTIKGIKETQYF.

The chain links TRBV6-1 to TRBJ2-3; D gene ambiguous. V lost 4 bases and J lost 3, with 8 bases in between. In germline, CDR1 is MNHNS, CDR2 SASEGT. CDR3 length equals 13 residues. CDR3 protein: CASSGAVTDTQYF. The DNA for the CDR3 is TGTGCCAGCAGTGGGGCCGTAACAGATACGCAGTATTTT.

The chain recombines TRBV6-2 or TRBV6-3 with TRBJ2-1; the match to TRBD2 covers 11 bases. V gave up 10 bases and J gave up 9 bases; unmatched junction bases: 14. From germline, CDR1 is MNHEY and CDR2 SVGEGT. The CDR3 contains 15 residues. The CDR3: CATPELAGGKVEQFF. The DNA of the CDR3 is TGTGCCACCCCTGAGCTAGCGGGAGGAAAGGTTGAGCAGTTCTTC.

The table lists this clonotype with a few counts. V usage is TRBV5-1 and J usage is TRBJ1-6; 8 bases are a match to TRBD1. This CDR3 spans 13 amino acids. The germline CDR1 and CDR2 sequences are SGHRS and YFSETQ. V gave up 3 bases and J gave up 11 bases; unmatched junction bases: 4. The chain's CDR3 is CASSYGQGTPLHF. The CDR3 DNA follows: TGCGCCAGCAGCTATGGACAGGGAACACCCCTCCACTTT.

The sample holds many counts of this clonotype. J is TRBJ2-7 and V is TRBV20-1, with D unclear. This CDR3 spans 15 amino acids. Germline V CDR1 and CDR2: DFQATT, SNEGSKA (reference sequence). V was pared by 0 bases and J by 6 bases, with 18 bases between. The CDR3 DNA is TGCAGTGCTAGAGATGCGGCACCGGTAACTCTCGAGCAGTACTTC. It specifies CSARDAAPVTLEQYF.